This T cell receptor beta chain was captured by sequencing in a study of beta chain features in type 1 diabetes. Reverse transcribing all isolated RNA meant expressed TCRB transcripts were sequenced. Profiled with immunoSEQ multiplex PCR; TCRdb holds only in-frame clones, not every one. The sample includes about 360,000 clones, roughly 12% of them seen just once. Comments on this clone: Its target is unknown.

A heparinised blood draw that averaged around 100 mL was obtained once from each donor. Sorting with CD45RO/CCR7/CD25/CD127/CD95/CD27 yielded naive, central memory, regulatory and stem-like memory CD4+ cells. Sort purity for all populations was recorded as exceeding 98%. In germline, CDR1 is SEHNR, CDR2 FQNEAQ (reference sequence). The CDR3 is 18 residues long. Trimming removed 4 bases from V and 6 bases from J; junction bases left unmatched: 18. Study-wide results and caveats: Shortening of TCRB CDR3s, moderate but significant, appeared in all four CD4+ subsets of Type 1 diabetes patients.

The sequence came from a man aged 18 to 35 in good health. V usage is TRBV7-9 and J usage is TRBJ2-5; 9 nucleotides match TRBD2. The sequenced sample was naive CD4+ T cells from blood. This chain's CDR3 is CASSSQFGGAGGGKTQYF. In DNA, the CDR3 is TGTGCCAGCAGCTCCCAATTCGGTGGAGCGGGGGGCGGAAAGACCCAGTACTTC.